These 2 T cell receptor beta chains were all obtained from the same sample, sequenced in a study of PD-L1 blockade in urothelial cancer. The protocol was immunoSEQ multiplex PCR, while the TCRdb copy is restricted to in-frame clones and leaves out a portion. The table has about 15,000 clones, around 87% seen once; the top ten hold 5.9%. The source material was PBMCs, sampled around atezolizumab (anti-PD-L1) treatment. The origin of the receptors is a man aged 45-65 years with urothelial cancer.

In this sample, this clone turned up once. This sequence joins TRBV28 and TRBJ2-7; TRBD2 matches at 8 bases. The length of the CDR3 is 14 residues. Germline trimming cut 7 bases from V and 5 bases from J; bases unmatched to any gene: 10. CDR1 and CDR2 (germline): MDHEN, SYDVKM. The CDR3 is CASISGGMVHEQYF. CDR3 nucleotides: TGTGCCAGCATCTCGGGGGGGATGGTCCACGAGCAGTACTTC.

To note about this clone: Compared with germline, one end of the junction differs, possibly owing to a read error. J is TRBJ2-7 and V is TRBV27, with TRBD2 as a possible D gene (6 bases). Germline values: CDR1 MNHEY, CDR2 SMNVEV (reference sequence). The CDR3 contains 15 residues. The CDR3 sequence is CASSLSGRSSYEQYF. For the CDR3, the DNA is TGTGCCAGCAGCTTATCGGGGAGGAGCTCCTACGAGCAGTACTTC.